The 32 T cell receptor beta chains below all came from one sample that was sequenced in a study of cytomegalovirus exposure and HLA in healthy donors. Vbeta (60) and Jbeta (13) primers were used in the PCR. The table came from immunoSEQ multiplex PCR; TCRdb's copy has only in-frame clones and leaves some out. The sample holds about 150,000 clones; around 75% are singletons and the top ten take approximately 6.8%. Sequencing used PBMCs. These receptors were collected from a man aged 30 to 39 in good health and CMV-seronegative.

V usage is TRBV7-9 and J usage is TRBJ1-4, with unresolved D. Trimming shortened V by 5 bases and J by 7 bases, and 14 bases separated the two germline ends. This CDR3 is 14 amino acids long. Germline V gene data show CDR1 as SEHNR and CDR2 as FQNEAQ (reference sequence). The chain's CDR3 is CASSQVGSGEKLFF. In DNA form, the CDR3 reads TGTGCCAGCAGCCAGGTGGGGAGTGGTGAAAAACTGTTTTTT.

The chain is built from TRBV27 and TRBJ2-7; D is possibly TRBD1 (6 bases). This CDR3 has 14 amino acids. Germline assignment: CDR1 MNHEY and CDR2 SMNVEV (reference sequence). Trimming removed 5 bases at V and 3 bases at J, with 14 bases between. Here the CDR3 DNA reads TGTGCCAGCAGTGCTGACAGGATAGGCTACGAGCAGTACTTC. This codes for CASSADRIGYEQYF.

The V call is TRBV5-6, the J call TRBJ1-2; 8 bases fit TRBD1. There are 14 residues in the CDR3. Germline values: CDR1 SGHDT, CDR2 YYEEEE. Trimming at V came to 4 bases and at J to 5 bases, leaving 7 bases not matched to a gene. In DNA, the CDR3 is TGTGCCAGCAGCAAGGGACAGGTGACATATGGCTACACCTTC. The encoded protein is CASSKGQVTYGYTF.

In the case of this clone: Germline is not matched at one junction end, which may reflect a read error. The chain employs TRBV11-2 and TRBJ2-4; 10 nucleotides agree with TRBD1. Germline V gene data show CDR1 as SGHAT and CDR2 as FQNNGV. This CDR3 has 19 residues. CDR3 sequence: CASSSIGRDRGFFRNSQYF. In DNA, the CDR3 is TGTGCCAGCAGCTCGATTGGCAGGGACAGGGGATTCTTTAGGAACAGTCAGTACTTC.

The CDR3 here is CASPGETGELFF. For the CDR3, the DNA is TGTGCCAGCCCAGGGGAAACCGGGGAGCTGTTTTTT. The chain combines TRBV2 with TRBJ2-2, with TRBD1 as a possible D gene (6 bases). V was pared by 8 bases and J by 5 bases, with 9 bases between. Germline V gene sequence: CDR1 SNHLY, CDR2 FYNNEI. CDR3 size: 12 residues.

The V gene is TRBV27, the J gene TRBJ1-5; 8 nucleotides align to TRBD1. Trimming cost V 6 bases and J 4 bases; bases outside gene matches: 8. Germline CDR1 is MNHEY and CDR2 is SMNVEV (reference sequence). CDR3 length equals 15 residues. CDR3 sequence (DNA): TGTGCCAGCAGACCCGGACAGGGTTGGAATCAGCCCCAGCATTTT. It yields the protein CASRPGQGWNQPQHF.

The chain combines TRBV7-6 with TRBJ1-1; D is unresolved. Per germline, CDR1 SGHVS and CDR2 FNYEAQ. The CDR3 is 14 amino acids. V was clipped by 0 bases and J by 3 bases, with 8 bases between them. In DNA, the CDR3 is TGTGCCAGCAGCTTAGCGGGTCGGGACACTGAAGCTTTCTTT. Translation gives CASSLAGRDTEAFF.

The V gene is TRBV9, the J gene TRBJ2-7; 10 bases fit TRBD1. Looked up from germline, CDR1 is SGDLS and CDR2 is YYNGEE. Germline trimming cut 7 bases from V and 2 bases from J; bases unmatched to any gene: 6. CDR3 length: 14 residues. DNA for the CDR3: TGTGCCAGCGGAGGGGGGACAGGGGCCTACGAGCAGTACTTC. Translation gives CASGGGTGAYEQYF.

The chain links TRBV27 to TRBJ1-2; possible D gene TRBD1, 6 bases. There are 16 residues in the CDR3. Germline CDR1 and CDR2: MNHEY and SMNVEV (reference sequence). Trimming stripped 4 bases from V and 4 bases from J, with 19 bases between. The DNA for the CDR3 is TGTGCCAGCAGTTACACGGGACATCGAGGGACCTATGGCTACACCTTC. As protein: CASSYTGHRGTYGYTF.

CDR3: CASSSTPSGVETQYF. The DNA of the CDR3 is TGCGCCAGCAGCTCAACTCCTAGCGGGGTAGAGACCCAGTACTTC. The V call is TRBV5-1, the J call TRBJ2-5, with 9 bases lining up with TRBD2. V lost 3 bases, J lost 4 bases, and 7 bases stayed unmatched. In germline, CDR1 is SGHRS, CDR2 YFSETQ. The CDR3 is made up of 15 amino acids.

Notes on this clone: The sample contains more than one DNA sequence encoding this CDR3. The rearrangement links TRBV19 to TRBJ2-7; D remains ambiguous. Trimming took 3 bases from V and 0 from J, leaving 6 bases between them. The CDR3 contains 13 residues. CDR1 and CDR2 from the germline V gene are LNHDA and SQIVND (reference sequence). This CDR3 reads CASSIGGSYEQYF. CDR3 DNA sequence: TGTGCCAGTAGTATCGGTGGCTCCTACGAGCAGTACTTC. Full variable domain (remainder filled in from reference TRBV19 and TRBJ2-7): DGGITQSPKYLFRKEGQNVTLSCEQNLNHDAMYWYRQDPGQGLRLIYYSQIVNDFQKGDIAEGYSVSREKKESFPLTVTSAQKNPTAFYLCASSIGGSYEQYFGPGTRLTVT.

The rearrangement joins TRBV5-5 to TRBJ1-2; 7 bases line up with TRBD1. In germline, CDR1 is SGHKS, CDR2 YYEKEE (reference sequence). CDR3 size: 18 residues. V shed 0 bases, J shed 5 bases, and the junction held 16 bases outside the gene matches. CDR3 in amino acids: CASSLDTSGTVTGYGYTF. The CDR3 DNA is TGTGCCAGCAGCTTGGACACTTCCGGGACAGTCACCGGGTATGGCTACACCTTC. The full variable domain, completed using reference TRBV5-5 and TRBJ1-2, is DAGVTQSPTHLIKTRGQQVTLRCSPISGHKSVSWYQQVLGQGPQFIFQYYEKEERGRGNFPDRFSARQFPNYSSELNVNALLLGDSALYLCASSLDTSGTVTGYGYTFGSGTRLTVV.

J is TRBJ2-7 and V is TRBV19; TRBD2 matches 9 bases. The J segment lost 4 bases and the V segment lost 3 bases, leaving 10 bases of the junction unmatched. Germline lookup yields CDR1 LNHDA and CDR2 SQIVND (reference sequence). The CDR3 sequence is 16 residues long. In DNA, the CDR3 is TGTGCCAGTAGTATCGATCAGGGGCTAGCGGGATACGAGCAGTACTTC. This codes for CASSIDQGLAGYEQYF.

V and J are TRBV29-1 and TRBJ1-2, with TRBD1 matching 10 bases. This CDR3 has 13 residues. V shed 6 bases, J shed 3 bases, and the junction held 4 bases outside the gene matches. CDR1 and CDR2 (germline): SQVTM, ANQGSEA. CDR3 residues: CSVRDRGDYGYTF. CDR3 sequence (DNA): TGCAGCGTCCGGGACAGGGGTGACTATGGCTACACCTTC.

This clone was recorded a few times. The V call is TRBV19, the J call TRBJ2-1; possibly TRBD2 for D (5 bases). CDR1 is LNHDA and CDR2 is SQIVND in the germline V gene (reference sequence). V lost 5 bases and J 0 bases, leaving 11 bases between the germline ends. This CDR3 comprises 15 residues. The DNA of the CDR3 is TGTGCCAGTAGTTGGCGGGTGAGCTCCTACAATGAGCAGTTCTTC. Its protein is CASSWRVSSYNEQFF.

This clone has a single count. This chain joins TRBV7-6 and TRBJ1-2, with unresolved D. Trimming took off 5 bases at V and 1 base at J, with 8 bases between the two ends. The length of the CDR3 is 13 residues. Looked up from germline, CDR1 is SGHVS and CDR2 is FNYEAQ. The CDR3 bases are TGTGCCAGCAGCGCCGGGGATAACTATGGCTACACCTTC. Amino acids: CASSAGDNYGYTF.

The rearrangement uses TRBV28 and TRBJ1-3, with D possibly TRBD1 on 6 matching bases. This CDR3 is built from 15 residues. The germline V and J ends were trimmed by 10 bases and 1 base, with 17 bases remaining between them. Germline V gives CDR1 MDHEN, CDR2 SYDVKM. CDR3 sequence: CATHGGGGSGNTIYF. CDR3 DNA sequence: TGTGCCACCCATGGAGGGGGGGGATCTGGAAACACCATATATTTT.

The chain couples TRBV5-1 to TRBJ2-1, with 7 bases that match TRBD1. The CDR3 totals 14 residues. Germline V gives CDR1 SGHRS, CDR2 YFSETQ. V dropped 4 bases and J dropped 5; count of bases not matched to a gene: 6. CDR3 DNA: TGCGCCAGCAGCACAGGGACAGCTAACAATGAGCAGTTCTTC. Translation gives CASSTGTANNEQFF.

This chain joins TRBV7-9 and TRBJ1-5; 7 bases match TRBD1. Germline V lookup: CDR1 SEHNR, CDR2 FQNEAQ (reference sequence). This CDR3 is built from 12 residues. Trimming cost V 9 bases and J 4 bases; bases outside gene matches: 3. CDR3 residues: CASGTENQPQHF. The CDR3 nucleotides read TGTGCCAGTGGGACAGAGAATCAGCCCCAGCATTTT.

The CDR3 spells CASRSTGNMNTEAFF. The DNA for the CDR3 is TGTGCCAGCAGGAGTACAGGGAACATGAACACTGAAGCTTTCTTT. This chain uses TRBV6-1 with TRBJ1-1, with D perhaps matching TRBD1 (6 bases). V was trimmed by 6 bases and J by 0 bases, leaving 14 bases between them. The CDR3 is made up of 15 amino acids. The germline gives CDR1 MNHNS, CDR2 SASEGT.

The chain links TRBV11-2 to TRBJ2-3; a possible D gene is TRBD2 (7 bases). This CDR3 contains 14 residues. The V end was cut by 3 bases, the J end by 5 bases, with 12 bases between. In germline, CDR1 is SGHAT, CDR2 FQNNGV. The CDR3 sequence is CASSLEGGVDTQYF. The CDR3 nucleotides are TGTGCCAGCAGCTTGGAAGGGGGGGTAGATACGCAGTATTTT.

The chain joins TRBV6-6 to TRBJ1-1; D is possibly TRBD1 (5 bases). CDR1 and CDR2 from the germline V gene are MNHNY and SVGAGI (reference sequence). V was clipped by 2 bases and J by 7 bases, with 14 bases between them. The CDR3 runs 14 residues. CDR3 sequence reads: CASSYESTDREAFF. In DNA, the CDR3 is TGTGCCAGCAGTTACGAGTCGACAGACCGTGAAGCTTTCTTT.

The rearrangement joins TRBV6-1 to TRBJ1-4, with D unresolved. Trimming took 6 bases from V and 11 from J, leaving 7 bases between them. CDR3 length: 10 amino acids. Germline CDR1 is MNHNS and CDR2 is SASEGT. The CDR3 DNA is TGTGCCAGCAGCTACGGGAAACTGTTTTTT. Protein: CASSYGKLFF.

The chain uses TRBV27 and TRBJ1-1; D not resolved. The CDR3 loop spans 15 amino acids. Trimming pared 5 bases from V and 4 bases from J, leaving 17 bases between. From germline, CDR1 is MNHEY and CDR2 SMNVEV (reference sequence). CDR3 protein: CASSPRTVGVTEAFF. In nucleotides, the CDR3 is TGTGCCAGCAGTCCACGGACGGTGGGAGTCACTGAAGCTTTCTTT.

This chain joins TRBV7-9 and TRBJ2-7; 10 bases fit TRBD2. Losses at the gene ends were 1 base for V and 5 bases for J; bases not matched to a gene: 2. The germline V gene has CDR1 SEHNR and CDR2 FQNEAQ (reference sequence). This CDR3 spans 14 amino acids. CDR3 nucleotides: TGTGCCAGCAGCTTAGGGACTAGCGGAGACGAGCAGTACTTC. Its translation is CASSLGTSGDEQYF.

This clone occurred once. This sequence joins TRBV7-3 and TRBJ2-7, with D possibly matching TRBD1 (6 bases). Trimming pared 2 bases from V and 5 bases from J, leaving 10 bases between. The CDR3 is 13 residues long. From germline, CDR1 is SGHTA and CDR2 FQGTGA. The CDR3 nucleotides read TGTGCCAGCAGCTTACTGGGGGCCAACGAGCAGTACTTC. Residues: CASSLLGANEQYF.

This clone was found once. This rearrangement joins TRBV19 to TRBJ2-7; TRBD1 agrees at 10 bases. The CDR3 spans 14 residues. Germline loops: CDR1 LNHDA, CDR2 SQIVND (reference sequence). Germline trimming cut 5 bases from V and 6 bases from J; bases unmatched to any gene: 7. CDR3: CASSSRDRGIEQYF. For the CDR3, the DNA is TGTGCCAGTAGTTCGCGGGACAGGGGAATCGAGCAGTACTTC. Based on the CDR3 plus reference TRBV19 and TRBJ2-7, the full variable domain is DGGITQSPKYLFRKEGQNVTLSCEQNLNHDAMYWYRQDPGQGLRLIYYSQIVNDFQKGDIAEGYSVSREKKESFPLTVTSAQKNPTAFYLCASSSRDRGIEQYFGPGTRLTVT.

This clone appeared a single time. The chain links TRBV7-8 to TRBJ1-1, with 8 positions matching TRBD1. Trimming took 5 bases from V and 1 from J; bases not matched to a gene: 3. Germline V CDR1 and CDR2: SGHVS, FQNEAQ. CDR3 length equals 14 residues. CDR3 coding DNA: TGTGCCAGCAGCCTTACAGGGGGGAACACTGAAGCTTTCTTT. It is translated as CASSLTGGNTEAFF.

Written as DNA, the CDR3 is TGTGCCAGCAGCGGCCTAGGAGTCGAGCAGTACTTC. Amino acids: CASSGLGVEQYF. The chain couples TRBV7-9 to TRBJ2-7; D is ambiguous. The CDR3 loop spans 12 amino acids. The germline V and J ends were trimmed by 5 bases and 6 bases, with 11 bases remaining between them. The germline V gene has CDR1 SEHNR and CDR2 FQNEAQ (reference sequence). The variable domain in full, completed from reference TRBV7-9 and TRBJ2-7, reads DTGVSQNPRHKITKRGQNVTFRCDPISEHNRLYWYRQTLGQGPEFLTYFQNEAQLEKSRLLSDRFSAERPKGSFSTLEIQRTEQGDSAMYLCASSGLGVEQYFGPGTRLTVT.

The chain combines TRBV15 with TRBJ1-1; no firm D call. V was shortened by 0 bases and J by 0 bases, with 8 bases between the two germline ends. CDR3 size: 15 residues. Germline V gene data show CDR1 as LNHNV and CDR2 as YYDKDF (reference sequence). CDR3 in DNA: TGTGCCACCAGCAGAGATCCGGTCGTGAACACTGAAGCTTTCTTT. Its translation is CATSRDPVVNTEAFF.

The chain couples TRBV5-4 to TRBJ2-1; 8 nucleotides agree with TRBD2. This CDR3 contains 16 residues. The V segment lost 2 bases and the J segment 1 base; nucleotides outside the gene matches: 5. Germline values: CDR1 SGHNT, CDR2 YYREEE (reference sequence). CDR3 amino acids: CASSLRREVSYNEQFF. The DNA of the CDR3 is TGTGCCAGCAGCTTAAGGCGGGAGGTATCCTACAATGAGCAGTTCTTC.

The DNA of the CDR3 is TGCAGCGTTGAAGATCCCGAGGCCCATGGCTACACCTTC. It encodes CSVEDPEAHGYTF. The chain employs TRBV29-1 and TRBJ1-2; D is ambiguous. V lost 0 bases to trimming and J lost 6 bases, with 11 bases between them. CDR1 is SQVTM, CDR2 ANQGSEA, per germline. CDR3 length equals 13 residues.